Shown below are 21 T cell receptor beta chains from a single sample sequenced in a study of vaccination and CD4 T cells after COVID-19 (dated by TCRdb to the early 2020s). Their antigens remain unidentified. The time point label on this specimen signifies: late sampling 161 to 241 days after vaccination in a few convalescent patients. Sample treatment or condition, as interpreted from the label and publication: approximately nine-day PBMC culture with coronavirus spike peptide pools or control peptides (ViraFEST assay). The library was obtained by PCR. The instrument given in TCRdb is Illumina iSeq 100. DNA from cultured CD4+ T cells was subjected to TCR sequencing with the Oncomine TCR Beta short-read assay at the Johns Hopkins FTIC core. The public reads were reprocessed in TCRdb via fastp at Q25 and MiXCR, keeping in-frame beta chains. Every entry covers one CDR3 protein and lists the most common genes and DNA from its rows. A total of about 20,000 distinct CDR3 sequences appear in this sample, approximately 38% of them only once. The ten largest clones take up 2.6% of the sample.

The sample in question was CD4+ T cells from blood, cultured in vitro, obtained about 7 months after SARS-CoV-2 vaccination. The receptor set was obtained from a human donor who had recovered from COVID-19.

CDR3 sequence reads: CASSQSARLSGGEFF. The CDR3 bases are TGTGCCAGCAGTCAATCCGCTAGGTTGTCTGGGGGGGAGTTCTTC. The chain joins TRBV6-4 to TRBJ2-1, with 7 positions matching TRBD2. Unmatched junction bases numbered 18, after V lost 5 bases and J lost 14 bases. Per the germline V gene, CDR1 is MRHNA and CDR2 is SNTAGT. This CDR3 has 15 amino acids.

There are a few counts of this clonotype. This chain connects TRBV7-8 to TRBJ1-2; D perhaps matches TRBD1 (6 bases). With 3 bases removed from V and 0 bases from J, the gap between germline ends came to 8 bases. Per the germline V gene, CDR1 is SGHVS and CDR2 is FQNEAQ. CDR3 length equals 14 residues. CDR3 nucleotide sequence: TGTGCCAGCAGCTTGGACAGTACTAACTATGGCTACACCTTC. Translation gives CASSLDSTNYGYTF.

Only one count was recorded for this clonotype. This chain joins TRBV2 and TRBJ1-1, with D possibly matching TRBD1 (5 bases). V lost 6 bases, J lost 1 base, and 9 bases lay in between. Germline CDR1 and CDR2: SNHLY and FYNNEI. The CDR3 contains 13 residues. This chain's CDR3 is CASRGEGNTEAFF. The CDR3 DNA follows: TGTGCCAGCAGAGGGGAGGGGAACACTGAAGCTTTCTTT.

This clonotype has just a few counts. This chain connects TRBV29-1 to TRBJ2-5; D ambiguous. The CDR3 totals 13 residues. The V gene's germline CDR1 is SQVTM and CDR2 ANQGSEA. Trimming left V 4 bases short and J 5 bases short, with 14 bases between. CDR3 region: CSVAKSGAETQYF. CDR3 coding DNA: TGCAGCGTTGCTAAATCCGGAGCTGAGACCCAGTACTTC.

The gene calls are TRBV6-4 and TRBJ2-3, with unresolved D. V lost 0 bases, J lost 1 base, and 5 bases lay in between. The CDR3 covers 14 residues. The germline V gene encodes CDR1 MRHNA and CDR2 SNTAGT. The CDR3 sequence: CASSDSTGTDTQYF. DNA for the CDR3: TGTGCCAGCAGTGACTCGACGGGCACAGATACGCAGTATTTT.

The chain carries TRBV6-2 or TRBV6-3 and TRBJ2-3, with TRBD2 matching over 9 bases. Trimming at V came to 8 bases and at J to 2 bases, leaving 8 bases not matched to a gene. CDR1 and CDR2 (germline): MNHEY, SVGEGT. The CDR3 is 15 residues long. As DNA, the CDR3 is TGTGCCAGCTCCAAGACTAGCGGTTACACAGATACGCAGTATTTT. Its protein is CASSKTSGYTDTQYF.

CDR3 DNA sequence: TGTGCCAGCAGCTACCCTAGCGGAAGCACAGATACGCAGTATTTT. It yields the protein CASSYPSGSTDTQYF. The chain couples TRBV7-9 to TRBJ2-3, with TRBD2 identical over 7 bases. Trimming removed 4 bases from V and 0 bases from J; junction bases left unmatched: 4. CDR1 and CDR2 (germline): SEHNR, FQNEAQ (reference sequence). CDR3 length equals 15 residues.

The gene calls are TRBV7-9 and TRBJ2-3; possibly TRBD2 for D (6 bases). Germline assignment: CDR1 SEHNR and CDR2 FQNEAQ (reference sequence). The CDR3 runs to 14 residues. Trimming removed 5 bases from V and 0 bases from J, with 9 bases in between. CDR3 loop: CASSLSGSTDTQYF. CDR3 bases: TGTGCCAGCAGCCTTAGCGGAAGCACAGATACGCAGTATTTT.

The chain recombines TRBV27 with TRBJ2-1, with 11 bases matching TRBD2. The CDR3 is made up of 17 amino acids. J gave up 6 bases and V 0 bases, and 7 bases lay outside the gene matches. Germline CDR1 reads MNHEY; CDR2 reads SMNVEV (reference sequence). The CDR3 DNA reads TGTGCCAGCAGTTTATCGCTTAGCGGGAGGGCCTCCAATGAGCAGTTCTTC. Translated, it gives CASSLSLSGRASNEQFF.

The chain has TRBV4-1 and TRBJ2-1; D unclear. Germline loops: CDR1 MGHRA, CDR2 YSYEKL. V lost 0 bases and J lost 7, with 10 bases in between. CDR3 length: 14 amino acids. DNA of the CDR3: TGCGCCAGCAGCCAAGATAGAGGCCGGAATGAGCAGTTCTTC. This translates into CASSQDRGRNEQFF.

Only a few counts were recorded for this clonotype. J is TRBJ1-5 and V is TRBV27, with no clear D. The V gene lost 6 bases and the J gene lost 1 base, with 7 bases spanning the gap. The CDR3 is 13 amino acids. Germline V gene sequence: CDR1 MNHEY, CDR2 SMNVEV (reference sequence). The CDR3 DNA sequence: TGTGCCAGCAGCTTCATGAGCAATCAGCCCCAGCATTTT. Translating it yields CASSFMSNQPQHF.

The DNA of the CDR3 is TGCAGTGCTCCTCGACAGGGGTACGAGCAGTACTTC. The encoded protein is CSAPRQGYEQYF. The rearrangement uses TRBV20-1 and TRBJ2-7; TRBD1 agrees at 8 bases. The V gene end was trimmed by 5 bases and the J gene end by 4 bases; junction bases not matched to a gene: 4. This CDR3 comprises 12 residues. The germline V gene has CDR1 DFQATT and CDR2 SNEGSKA (reference sequence).

The V gene is TRBV15, the J gene TRBJ1-3; D ambiguous. Germline V gene data show CDR1 as LNHNV and CDR2 as YYDKDF (reference sequence). V gave up 0 bases and J gave up 2 bases, with 5 bases separating them. The CDR3 sequence is 14 residues long. The CDR3 is CATSREAAGNTIYF. In nucleotides, the CDR3 is TGTGCCACCAGCAGAGAGGCGGCTGGAAACACCATATATTTT.

DNA for the CDR3: TGCAGTGCGGGCCGAGGCGGGGGAAACAATGAGCAGTTCTTC. This encodes CSAGRGGGNNEQFF. The V gene is TRBV20-1, the J gene TRBJ2-1; 7 bases align to TRBD2. Losses at the gene ends were 6 bases for V and 5 bases for J; bases not matched to a gene: 10. The CDR3 loop spans 14 amino acids. Germline CDR1 DFQATT, CDR2 SNEGSKA (reference sequence).

The rearrangement joins TRBV19 to TRBJ2-5; D gene unclear. Germline-derived CDR1 and CDR2 are LNHDA and SQIVND (reference sequence). V lost 6 bases and J 0 bases, leaving 2 bases between the germline ends. There are 11 residues in the CDR3. In nucleotides, the CDR3 is TGTGCCAGTAGGAACCAAGAGACCCAGTACTTC. It is translated as CASRNQETQYF.

The chain uses TRBV7-9 and TRBJ2-3; the D gene is possibly TRBD2 (6 bases). V was pared by 1 base and J by 2 bases, with 7 bases between. The CDR3 contains 14 residues. Germline CDR1 reads SEHNR; CDR2 reads FQNEAQ (reference sequence). CDR3 loop: CASSLGRDTDTQYF. CDR3 sequence (DNA): TGTGCCAGCAGCTTAGGGCGGGACACAGATACGCAGTATTTT.

As concerns this clonotype: The junction and the germline gene differ at one end; a read error may be behind it. The J gene is TRBJ2-3, the V gene TRBV20-1, with 8 bases matching TRBD2. The CDR3 totals 16 residues. Germline V lookup: CDR1 DFQATT, CDR2 SNEGSKA (reference sequence). The CDR3 loop is CSTRDRRLALSDTQYF. Written as DNA, the CDR3 is TGCAGTACTAGAGATCGACGACTAGCGCTATCAGATACGCAGTATTTT.

This clonotype turned up a few times. The chain recombines TRBV20-1 with TRBJ1-2, with 7 bases lining up with TRBD1. This CDR3 is 12 amino acids long. CDR1 and CDR2 (germline): DFQATT, SNEGSKA (reference sequence). V lost 4 bases to trimming and J lost 6 bases; unmatched junction nucleotides: 5. The CDR3 DNA sequence: TGCAGTGCTACCGACAGGGCCAATGGCTACACCTTC. Its translation: CSATDRANGYTF.

The chain combines TRBV18 with TRBJ1-5, with TRBD1 matching 9 bases. Germline V gene sequence: CDR1 KGHSH, CDR2 LQKENI. The CDR3 sequence is 15 residues long. Unmatched junction bases numbered 8, after V lost 5 bases and J lost 6 bases. The CDR3 spells CASSSGTGQGQPQHF. The CDR3 region has the DNA TGTGCCAGCTCATCTGGGACAGGGCAAGGTCAGCCCCAGCATTTT. Full variable domain (outside the CDR3, taken from reference TRBV18 and TRBJ1-5): NAGVMQNPRHLVRRRGQEARLRCSPMKGHSHVYWYRQLPEEGLKFMVYLQKENIIDESGMPKERFSAEFPKEGPSILRIQQVVRGDSAAYFCASSSGTGQGQPQHFGDGTRLSIL.

This rearrangement joins TRBV6-1 to TRBJ1-5, with 8 bases aligning to TRBD1. The V and J ends lost 5 bases and 1 base, in that order; junction bases with no gene match: 1. The CDR3 is 14 residues long. Germline CDR1 and CDR2: MNHNS and SASEGT. CDR3 region: CASSRQGSNQPQHF. CDR3 DNA sequence: TGTGCCAGCAGTCGACAGGGGAGCAATCAGCCCCAGCATTTT.

The CDR3 sequence is CASRAGQYGYTF. The DNA for the CDR3 is TGTGCCAGCAGGGCCGGACAGTATGGCTACACCTTC. The V gene is TRBV12-3 or TRBV12-4, the J gene TRBJ1-2, with D maybe TRBD1 (6 bases). This CDR3 has 12 residues. V lost 6 bases to trimming and J lost 5 bases, with 10 bases between them.